There are a few counts of the clone carrying this TCR beta chain. Mismatch with germline at one junction end may stem from a read error. The CDR3 is made up of 14 amino acids. The sample is drawn from a study of T cells in Graves' hyperthyroidism and ophthalmopathy. Overall study context: Peripheral blood was obtained at initial diagnosis, preceding any treatment.

At least 3 on the Clinical Activity Score was recorded for ophthalmopathy patients, who also had NOSPECS grade at least 4 and duration under 3 months. Fresh peripheral blood, under 13 ml, yielded the PBMCs. TCR beta CDR3 sequences were amplified from RNA transcripts. Researchers ran a first-round RT-PCR on the TCR CDR3 using the HTBI primer set. TCRdb recomputed calls from the multiplex PCR reads with MiXCR, one row per CDR3 protein. The profile shows hundreds of thousands of distinct CDR3 sequences, roughly 14% of them singletons. Sequencing input: blood. This rearrangement joins TRBV12-3 or TRBV12-4 to TRBJ2-7; 7 bases map to TRBD1. The origin of this receptor is a woman aged 40 to 55 with Graves' ophthalmopathy. The CDR3 region has the DNA TGTGCCAGCAGCCCCCGGGACAGACCATGGGAGCAGTATTTC. It yields the protein CASSPRDRPWEQYF.